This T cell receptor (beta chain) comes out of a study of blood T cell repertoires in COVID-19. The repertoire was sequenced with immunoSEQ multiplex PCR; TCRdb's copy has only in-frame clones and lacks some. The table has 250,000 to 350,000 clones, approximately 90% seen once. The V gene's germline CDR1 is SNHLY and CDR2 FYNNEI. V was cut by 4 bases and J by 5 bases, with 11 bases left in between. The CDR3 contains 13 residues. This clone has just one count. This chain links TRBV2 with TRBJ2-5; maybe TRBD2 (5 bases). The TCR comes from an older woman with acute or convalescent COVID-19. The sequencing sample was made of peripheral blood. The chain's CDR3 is CASSGEGRETQYF. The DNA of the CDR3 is TGTGCCAGCAGTGGAGAGGGCAGGGAGACCCAGTACTTC.